These 8 T cell receptor beta chains share one sample of origin, sequenced in a study of control samples from healthy donors and cancer patients. The assay was immunoSEQ multiplex PCR, and TCRdb's table has in-frame clones only and misses some. The table has 100,000 or so clones, 75% to 90% seen once. The specimen was blood. These receptors came from a man younger than 45 in good health.

In DNA, the CDR3 is TGTGCCTGGAGCAAAGAGGGACCGGTTAATGAAAAACTGTTTTTT. This sequence encodes CAWSKEGPVNEKLFF. The V and J genes are TRBV30 and TRBJ1-4, with D maybe TRBD1 (5 bases). CDR3 length: 15 residues. V was shortened by 3 bases and J by 4 bases, with 15 bases between the two germline ends. Germline CDR1 GTSNPN, CDR2 SVGIG (reference sequence).

This chain links TRBV13 with TRBJ1-1, with a possible D match to TRBD1 (6 bases). The CDR3 spans 14 residues. In germline, CDR1 is PRHDT, CDR2 FYEKMQ (reference sequence). V lost 5 bases and J 0 bases, leaving 10 bases between the germline ends. The CDR3 here is CASSQNRVNTEAFF. The CDR3 coding sequence is TGTGCCAGCAGCCAGAACAGGGTGAACACTGAAGCTTTCTTT.

The V gene is TRBV29-1, the J gene TRBJ2-3; unclear D gene. V shed 6 bases and J shed 2 bases, with 9 bases lying between them. This CDR3 is built from 12 residues. Germline values: CDR1 SQVTM, CDR2 ANQGSEA. In nucleotides, the CDR3 is TGCAGCGTATCAGCGCCCACAGATACGCAGTATTTT. Translated, it gives CSVSAPTDTQYF.

The chain is built from TRBV7-3 and TRBJ2-6; no clear D gene. The germline V gene encodes CDR1 SGHTA and CDR2 FQGTGA. Between the trimmed V and J ends, which lost 3 bases and 4 bases, there was a span of 19 bases. The CDR3 consists of 18 residues. The CDR3 sequence: CASSFVTKLVAGANVLTF. The CDR3 region has the DNA TGTGCCAGCAGCTTCGTGACGAAGTTGGTCGCCGGGGCCAACGTCCTGACTTTC. Full variable domain (missing parts from reference TRBV7-3 and TRBJ2-6): GAGVSQTPSNKVTEKGKYVELRCDPISGHTALYWYRQSLGQGPEFLIYFQGTGAADDSGLPNDRFFAVRPEGSVSTLKIQRTERGDSAVYLCASSFVTKLVAGANVLTFGAGSRLTVL.

The chain links TRBV6-1 to TRBJ2-1; no reliable D call. V shed 2 bases and J shed 6 bases, with 11 bases lying between them. Germline CDR1 MNHNS, CDR2 SASEGT. The CDR3 loop spans 14 amino acids. DNA of the CDR3: TGTGCCAGCAGTGAACCAAATCTGGTCAATGAGCAGTTCTTC. It yields the protein CASSEPNLVNEQFF.

This clone was detected a few times. The rearrangement links TRBV7-3 to TRBJ2-7; weak D call: TRBD1 (5 bases). V dropped 3 bases and J dropped 0 bases, with 15 bases sitting between them. CDR3 length equals 16 residues. Germline V gives CDR1 SGHTA, CDR2 FQGTGA. CDR3 residues: CASSFVGHISSYEQYV. CDR3 bases: TGTGCCAGCAGCTTCGTCGGACACATAAGCTCCTACGAGCAGTACGTC.

The chain has TRBV27 and TRBJ2-7; D may be TRBD2 (6 bases). This CDR3 has 11 residues. Germline values: CDR1 MNHEY, CDR2 SMNVEV (reference sequence). The V and J ends lost 8 bases and 6 bases respectively, with 11 bases between them. This CDR3 is CASGLRGEQYF. CDR3 DNA: TGTGCCAGCGGACTAAGGGGCGAGCAGTACTTC.

This rearrangement joins TRBV11-2 to TRBJ1-2; 9 bases are shared with TRBD1. With V trimmed by 5 bases and J by 8 bases, 9 bases remained unmatched. Germline V lookup: CDR1 SGHAT, CDR2 FQNNGV. CDR3 size: 14 residues. The CDR3 nucleotides are TGTGCCAGCAGCGTCGACAGGGGGTTGAGAGGCTACACCTTC. This gives the protein CASSVDRGLRGYTF. The full variable domain, rest sourced from reference TRBV11-2 and TRBJ1-2, is EAGVAQSPRYKIIEKRQSVAFWCNPISGHATLYWYQQILGQGPKLLIQFQNNGVVDDSQLPKDRFSAERLKGVDSTLKIQPAKLEDSAVYLCASSVDRGLRGYTFGSGTRLTVV.